The sequence of this T cell receptor beta chain was determined in a study of OX40 agonist ivuxolimab in advanced cancers. Study-level results: Within 6 weeks, CD4+ and CD8+ blood T cells expanded clonally at 0.1 to 3.0 mg/kg.

Germline V gives CDR1 SNHLY, CDR2 FYNNEI. The CDR3 covers 14 residues. The trim removed 5 bases at V and 7 bases at J, leaving 1 base unmatched. Some clones are missing from TCRdb's copy, which holds only in-frame ones; the method was immunoSEQ multiplex PCR. The profile covers 70,000 or so clones, with about 85% appearing a single time and 4% taken by the ten largest. A few counts support this clone. Its target is unknown. Material: CD4+ or CD8+ T cells sorted from blood, obtained in a trial of the OX40 agonist ivuxolimab. The clonotype comes from an adult with an advanced solid tumor such as melanoma, head and neck, liver or kidney cancer. The chain employs TRBV2 and TRBJ1-6, with 11 bases aligning to TRBD1. The CDR3 is CASSWTGGNSPLHF. The CDR3 DNA is TGTGCCAGCAGTTGGACAGGGGGCAATTCACCCCTCCACTTT.